In its sample, the clone carrying this TCR beta chain was seen many times. The CDR3 is 16 amino acids. Germline CDR1 reads MNHEY; CDR2 reads SVGAGI. Trimming left V 0 bases short and J 1 base short, with 12 bases between. The sample is drawn from a study of blood T cells in healthy people across ages. Primed by a sample-barcoded 5' primer and a J-beta primer mix, a second PCR proceeded for 7 to 11 cycles. TCRdb independently ran MiXCR on the 5' RACE reads; one entry per CDR3 protein. The data show 550,000 to 600,000 distinct CDR3 sequences, roughly 43% seen once. Sequencing was done on a sample of blood. This chain uses TRBV6-5 with TRBJ2-5; tentatively, D is TRBD1 (5 bases). This receptor was identified in an elderly man in good health. The CDR3 nucleotides read TGTGCCAGCAGTTACTCGAGCAGGGCCACCCAAGAGACCCAGTACTTC. As protein: CASSYSSRATQETQYF.